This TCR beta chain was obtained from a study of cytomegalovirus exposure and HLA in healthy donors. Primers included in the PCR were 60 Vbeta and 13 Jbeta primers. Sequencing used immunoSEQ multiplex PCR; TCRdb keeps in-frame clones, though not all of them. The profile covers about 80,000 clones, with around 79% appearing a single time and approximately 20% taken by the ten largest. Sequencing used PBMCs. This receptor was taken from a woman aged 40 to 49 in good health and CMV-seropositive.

The CDR3 region is CASSPVGQGDNYGYTF. The DNA for the CDR3 is TGTGCCAGCTCACCAGTCGGACAGGGTGATAACTATGGCTACACCTTC. This chain links TRBV18 with TRBJ1-2, with TRBD1 matching 8 bases. With 2 bases clipped from V and 1 base from J, the junction kept 6 bases outside the gene matches. This CDR3 has 16 amino acids. CDR1 and CDR2 (germline): KGHSH, LQKENI.